A single sample is the source of the 27 T cell receptor beta chains below, sequenced in a study of OX40 agonist ivuxolimab in advanced cancers. Produced via immunoSEQ multiplex PCR; TCRdb's table is partial and in-frame only. The sample contains about 98,000 clones, around 94% of which appear only once. The starting material was CD4+ or CD8+ T cells sorted from blood, obtained in a trial of the OX40 agonist ivuxolimab. The receptors stem from an adult with an advanced solid tumor such as melanoma, head and neck, liver or kidney cancer.

The sample holds one count of this clone. The chain joins TRBV5-6 to TRBJ2-1; no clear D. Deletions cut 6 bases from V and 8 bases from J, with 12 bases between. From germline, CDR1 is SGHDT and CDR2 YYEEEE. This CDR3 contains 12 residues. The CDR3 region has the DNA TGTGCCAGCATCCCAGAACCGTATGAGCAGTTCTTC. It translates to CASIPEPYEQFF. Looking up the rest from reference TRBV5-6 and TRBJ2-1 gives the full variable domain: DAGVTQSPTHLIKTRGQQVTLRCSPKSGHDTVSWYQQALGQGPQFIFQYYEEEERQRGNFPDRFSGHQFPNYSSELNVNALLLGDSALYLCASIPEPYEQFFGPGTRLTVL.

The V call is TRBV6-5, the J call TRBJ2-5; either TRBD1 or TRBD2 may fit D (6 bases each). The CDR3 has 14 residues. Germline CDR1 is MNHEY and CDR2 is SVGAGI. The V end lost 4 bases, the J end lost 5 bases, and 14 bases lay between the germline ends. The CDR3 loop reads CASSSSWGAETQYF. The CDR3 DNA follows: TGTGCCAGCAGTTCAAGTTGGGGGGCTGAGACCCAGTACTTC.

The V and J genes are TRBV27 and TRBJ1-2, with D possibly TRBD1 on 5 matching bases. The V end was cut by 3 bases, the J end by 6 bases, with 14 bases between. Per germline, CDR1 MNHEY and CDR2 SMNVEV (reference sequence). The CDR3 loop spans 14 amino acids. This chain's CDR3 is CASSLAGRENGYTF. In nucleotides, the CDR3 is TGTGCCAGCAGTTTGGCCGGCAGGGAGAATGGCTACACCTTC.

The chain couples TRBV5-6 to TRBJ2-1, with 13 bases fitting TRBD2. The CDR3 is 15 residues long. V shed 5 bases, J shed 10 bases, and the junction held 9 bases outside the gene matches. Germline V gene sequence: CDR1 SGHDT, CDR2 YYEEEE. Written as DNA, the CDR3 is TGTGCCAGCAGGGAAACTAGCGGGGGGGCCGGGGAGCAGTTCTTC. Its translation is CASRETSGGAGEQFF.

This chain joins TRBV5-5 and TRBJ2-7; D is uncertain. Between the trimmed V and J ends, which lost 2 bases and 0 bases, there was a span of 12 bases. CDR3 length: 15 residues. CDR1 is SGHKS and CDR2 is YYEKEE in the germline V gene (reference sequence). The CDR3 region is CASSLLRASSYEQYF. CDR3 coding DNA: TGTGCCAGCAGCTTATTGCGCGCGAGCTCCTACGAGCAGTACTTC. Supplemented by reference TRBV5-5 and TRBJ2-7, the full variable domain reads DAGVTQSPTHLIKTRGQQVTLRCSPISGHKSVSWYQQVLGQGPQFIFQYYEKEERGRGNFPDRFSARQFPNYSSELNVNALLLGDSALYLCASSLLRASSYEQYFGPGTRLTVT.

The chain uses TRBV7-9 and TRBJ2-3, with TRBD1 identical over 8 bases. J gave up 3 bases and V 6 bases, and 8 bases lay outside the gene matches. This CDR3 is built from 15 residues. Per germline, CDR1 SEHNR and CDR2 FQNEAQ (reference sequence). CDR3 bases: TGTGCCAGCAGTCCTGGGACAGGAGCTACAGATACGCAGTATTTT. Translated: CASSPGTGATDTQYF.

This clone occurred once. The J gene is TRBJ1-6, the V gene TRBV25-1, with 8 bases that match TRBD1. The CDR3 is made up of 16 amino acids. V lost 4 bases to trimming and J lost 9 bases; unmatched junction nucleotides: 11. Germline values: CDR1 MGHDK, CDR2 SYGVNS. The CDR3 nucleotides are TGTGCCAGCAGTGGCCAAGGCGGACAGGGTCGTTCACCCCTCCACTTT. It translates to CASSGQGGQGRSPLHF.

J is TRBJ2-2 and V is TRBV19, with D possibly TRBD2 on 5 matching bases. The CDR3 is made up of 15 amino acids. The V gene lost 4 bases and the J gene lost 7 bases, with 16 bases spanning the gap. Germline CDR1 reads LNHDA; CDR2 reads SQIVND (reference sequence). CDR3 nucleotide sequence: TGTGCCAGTAGTAGGTGGGAGCTAGAAGGCGGGGAGCTGTTTTTT. Translating it yields CASSRWELEGGELFF.

The chain recombines TRBV6-4 with TRBJ2-1; TRBD2 is a possible D gene (5 bases). The CDR3 length is 16 residues. Trimming shortened V by 6 bases and J by 2 bases, and 17 bases separated the two germline ends. Per germline, CDR1 MRHNA and CDR2 SNTAGT. CDR3 amino acids: CASRASINTPYNEQFF. The CDR3 region has the DNA TGTGCCAGCAGGGCTAGCATCAATACGCCCTACAATGAGCAGTTCTTC.

The rearrangement uses TRBV6-6 and TRBJ2-3, with 8 positions matching TRBD2. V was pared by 1 base and J by 6 bases, with 3 bases of the junction left unmatched. Germline V CDR1 and CDR2: MNHNY, SVGAGI (reference sequence). The CDR3 runs to 14 residues. The chain's CDR3 is CASSYFGGGDTQYF. CDR3 nucleotide sequence: TGTGCCAGCAGTTACTTCGGGGGGGGCGATACGCAGTATTTT.

This rearrangement joins TRBV7-2 to TRBJ2-1, with D possibly being TRBD2 (6 bases). The CDR3 length is 17 residues. V shed 1 base and J shed 0 bases, with 13 bases lying between them. Germline V CDR1 and CDR2: SGHTA, FQGNSA. CDR3 coding DNA: TGTGCCAGCAGCTTAGTGTCGGGGGATAGCTCCTACAATGAGCAGTTCTTC. Protein: CASSLVSGDSSYNEQFF.

The CDR3 DNA reads as TGTGCCAGCAGCTCGTTATGGGGCGAGCAGTACTTC. The encoded protein is CASSSLWGEQYF. The gene calls are TRBV28 and TRBJ2-7; D is unclear. The CDR3 loop spans 12 amino acids. CDR1 and CDR2 from the germline V gene are MDHEN and SYDVKM. V lost 6 bases and J 6 bases, leaving 12 bases between the germline ends.

This rearrangement joins TRBV18 to TRBJ2-2; TRBD2 matches at 11 bases. The CDR3 spans 16 residues. Germline trimming cut 3 bases from V and 4 bases from J; bases unmatched to any gene: 4. CDR1 is KGHSH, CDR2 LQKENI, per germline. CDR3 amino acids: CASSPGTSGLTGELFF. The CDR3 DNA sequence: TGTGCCAGCTCACCCGGGACTAGCGGACTCACCGGGGAGCTGTTTTTT.

The chain has TRBV25-1 and TRBJ2-3; D ambiguous. The CDR3 length is 15 residues. V was cut by 5 bases and J by 3 bases, with 15 bases left in between. Germline CDR1 and CDR2: MGHDK and SYGVNS. DNA of the CDR3: TGTGCCAGCAGTAAAAGACCGGGCTCTACAGATACGCAGTATTTT. This codes for CASSKRPGSTDTQYF.

The V and J genes are TRBV4-1 and TRBJ1-4; 11 bases are shared with TRBD1. The CDR3 has 16 residues. Germline V gene data show CDR1 as MGHRA and CDR2 as YSYEKL. Trimming cost V 4 bases and J 7 bases; bases outside gene matches: 8. In nucleotides, the CDR3 is TGCGCCAGCAGCCGCAACACCGGGACAGGGGGTGAAAAACTGTTTTTT. Protein: CASSRNTGTGGEKLFF.

J is TRBJ1-1 and V is TRBV28; D remains unclear. Germline values: CDR1 MDHEN, CDR2 SYDVKM. V was pared by 6 bases and J by 2 bases, with 4 bases between. CDR3 size: 11 residues. This CDR3 is CASRGNTEAFF. The CDR3 DNA sequence: TGTGCCAGCAGGGGTAACACTGAAGCTTTCTTT. Full variable domain (missing parts from reference TRBV28 and TRBJ1-1): DVKVTQSSRYLVKRTGEKVFLECVQDMDHENMFWYRQDPGLGLRLIYFSYDVKMKEKGDIPEGYSVSREKKERFSLILESASTNQTSMYLCASRGNTEAFFGQGTRLTVV.

The V and J genes are TRBV29-1 and TRBJ1-2, with 7 bases fitting TRBD1. Germline V gene sequence: CDR1 SQVTM, CDR2 ANQGSEA. CDR3 length: 12 residues. V lost 6 bases and J lost 8; bases outside the gene matches: 9. CDR3 in amino acids: CSVETGSTGYTF. CDR3 nucleotide sequence: TGCAGCGTCGAGACAGGGAGTACGGGCTACACCTTC.

This clone was counted only a few times. This chain connects TRBV7-8 to TRBJ2-3, with 8 bases lining up with TRBD2. With 1 base clipped from V and 2 bases from J, the junction kept 11 bases outside the gene matches. CDR3 length: 18 amino acids. Germline V lookup: CDR1 SGHVS, CDR2 FQNEAQ. For the CDR3, the DNA is TGTGCCAGCAGCTTAGAAGGTTACAGCGGGAGTTTCACAGATACGCAGTATTTT. It specifies CASSLEGYSGSFTDTQYF.

This clone came up once. The DNA of the CDR3 is TGTGCCAGCAGTGATAGGGGCTACAATGAGCAGTTCTTC. Residues: CASSDRGYNEQFF. The V gene is TRBV2, the J gene TRBJ2-1; TRBD1 might be the D (5 bases). Trimming took off 3 bases at V and 3 bases at J, with 6 bases between the two ends. The CDR3 has 13 residues. Germline V gives CDR1 SNHLY, CDR2 FYNNEI.

In the case of this clone: The identical CDR3 is also encoded by other nucleotide sequences in the sample. V and J are TRBV28 and TRBJ1-6; no clear D gene. The CDR3 is 11 amino acids. V was cut by 5 bases and J by 6 bases, with 2 bases left in between. Germline lookup yields CDR1 MDHEN and CDR2 SYDVKM. In DNA, the CDR3 is TGTGCCAGCAGTCTTAATTCACCCCTCCACTTT. It is translated as CASSLNSPLHF.

J is TRBJ2-7 and V is TRBV20-1; no definite D call. From germline, CDR1 is DFQATT and CDR2 SNEGSKA (reference sequence). Between the trimmed V and J ends, which lost 7 bases and 0 bases, there was a span of 7 bases. The CDR3 runs 11 residues. The CDR3 sequence: CSGTYSYEQYF. The CDR3 DNA reads TGCAGTGGAACCTACTCCTACGAGCAGTACTTC.

The CDR3 loop is CASRFGDNTGELFF. CDR3 nucleotide sequence: TGTGCCAGCAGGTTCGGGGATAACACCGGGGAGCTGTTTTTT. The chain uses TRBV6-5 and TRBJ2-2; D is possibly TRBD2 (5 bases). The CDR3 extends over 14 amino acids. V lost 6 bases and J lost 2, with 10 bases in between. Germline V gives CDR1 MNHEY, CDR2 SVGAGI.

V is TRBV6-1 and J is TRBJ1-5; D might be TRBD1 (5 bases). V shed 1 base and J shed 7 bases, with 11 bases lying between them. This CDR3 has 14 amino acids. Germline lookup yields CDR1 MNHNS and CDR2 SASEGT. The CDR3 region has the DNA TGTGCCAGCAGTGAAGTGGGGGTCTGGCAGCCCCAGCATTTT. Its translation is CASSEVGVWQPQHF.

The chain recombines TRBV28 with TRBJ1-2, with TRBD1 as a possible D gene (6 bases). The CDR3 consists of 16 residues. Germline-derived CDR1 and CDR2 are MDHEN and SYDVKM. Trimming removed 10 bases from V and 2 bases from J, with 23 bases in between. The CDR3 spells CATHGSSGHLNYGYTF. CDR3 sequence (DNA): TGTGCCACCCATGGAAGTTCGGGACACCTCAACTATGGCTACACCTTC.

This clone was counted a single time. The V gene is TRBV18, the J gene TRBJ1-4; TRBD1 is a possible D gene (5 bases). The V gene's germline CDR1 is KGHSH and CDR2 LQKENI. This CDR3 contains 13 residues. Trimming left V 0 bases short and J 11 bases short, with 10 bases between. As DNA, the CDR3 is TGTGCCAGCTCACCACCGTCGGCAGGGAAACTGTTTTTT. Translating gives CASSPPSAGKLFF.

This rearrangement joins TRBV5-1 to TRBJ2-2; TRBD1 agrees at 10 bases. The J segment lost 5 bases and the V segment lost 2 bases, leaving 6 bases of the junction unmatched. Germline V gene sequence: CDR1 SGHRS, CDR2 YFSETQ. The CDR3 contains 16 residues. The CDR3 region has the DNA TGCGCCAGCAGCTTTCGGGACAGGGGAAGAACCGGGGAGCTGTTTTTT. It yields the protein CASSFRDRGRTGELFF.

The V call is TRBV6-1, the J call TRBJ1-1; D is perhaps TRBD1 (5 bases). The length of the CDR3 is 13 residues. The ends were cut back, 11 bases at V and 0 bases at J, with 13 bases in the middle. Germline CDR1 reads MNHNS; CDR2 reads SASEGT. The DNA for the CDR3 is TGTGCCGGGACGGGATCTTTGAACACTGAAGCTTTCTTT. This gives the protein CAGTGSLNTEAFF.